The 16 T cell receptor beta chains listed next were all sequenced from one sample in a study of beta chain features in type 1 diabetes. Expressed TCRB transcripts were sequenced because the isolated RNA had all been reverse transcribed beforehand. Sequencing used immunoSEQ multiplex PCR; TCRdb keeps in-frame clones, though not all of them. Of a few hundred thousand clones in the sample, 13% are singletons; the top ten hold about 0.016%. Their antigens are not known. General observations from the study: Researchers report that Type 1 diabetes patients had moderately but significantly shorter TCRB CDR3s across all four CD4+ subsets.

The sequencing sample was made of naive CD4+ T cells from blood. All receptors come from a woman aged 18 to 35 with type 1 diabetes.

Remarks on this clone: The same CDR3 arises from other DNA sequences in this sample as well. The J gene is TRBJ2-3, the V gene TRBV5-1; 8 bases line up with TRBD1. Germline CDR1 and CDR2: SGHRS and YFSETQ. The CDR3 is made up of 15 amino acids. Trimming took 0 bases from V and 0 from J; bases not matched to a gene: 0. CDR3 protein: CASSLGQGSTDTQYF. As DNA, the CDR3 is TGCGCCAGCAGCTTGGGACAGGGGAGCACAGATACGCAGTATTTT.

This clone has just a few counts. The rearrangement joins TRBV11-1 to TRBJ2-5; D perhaps matches TRBD2 (6 bases). There are 13 residues in the CDR3. Trimming pared 2 bases from V and 5 bases from J, leaving 9 bases between. From germline, CDR1 is SGHAT and CDR2 FQDESV (reference sequence). CDR3 residues: CASSLQLAETQYF. The CDR3 bases are TGTGCCAGCAGCTTACAACTAGCTGAGACCCAGTACTTC.

This clone was observed a handful of times. This rearrangement joins TRBV5-1 to TRBJ2-7; possible D gene TRBD2, 6 bases. V lost 4 bases, J lost 13 bases, and 18 bases lay in between. Germline CDR1 reads SGHRS; CDR2 reads YFSETQ. The CDR3 length is 12 residues. Here the CDR3 reads CASSLSFRDLYF. The CDR3 DNA reads as TGCGCCAGCAGCCTAAGCTTCCGGGACTTATACTTC.

This clone has a handful of counts. The genes are TRBV6-1 and TRBJ2-5, with D hard to call. The CDR3 totals 15 residues. Trimming pared 6 bases from V and 5 bases from J, leaving 19 bases between. Germline values: CDR1 MNHNS, CDR2 SASEGT. This CDR3 is CASRLESTHTETQYF. Written as DNA, the CDR3 is TGTGCCAGCAGGCTGGAGAGCACACACACGGAGACCCAGTACTTC.

The chain combines TRBV7-2 with TRBJ1-1; no firm D call. This CDR3 has 13 residues. Trimming stripped 0 bases from V and 11 bases from J, with 13 bases between. CDR1 SGHTA and CDR2 FQGNSA come from the germline V gene. The CDR3 region has the DNA TGTGCCAGCAGCTTAGCGCCAGAATCCGATGCTTTCTTT. Its protein product is CASSLAPESDAFF.

A word on this clone: A read error may produce the germline difference seen at one junction end. The V call is TRBV7-9, the J call TRBJ2-1; 12 positions agree with TRBD2. Germline-derived CDR1 and CDR2 are SEHNR and FQNEAQ (reference sequence). The CDR3 length is 14 residues. CDR3 protein: CASSLAGGPKEQFF. As DNA, the CDR3 is TGTGCCAGCAGCCTAGCGGGAGGGCCTAAGGAGCAGTTCTTC.

The chain links TRBV27 to TRBJ1-1; 7 nucleotides match TRBD1. V lost 5 bases to trimming and J lost 5 bases; unmatched junction nucleotides: 14. Per germline, CDR1 MNHEY and CDR2 SMNVEV (reference sequence). This CDR3 is built from 16 residues. CDR3 residues: CASSPYRGGPLTEAFF. CDR3 DNA: TGTGCCAGCAGTCCTTACAGGGGCGGACCCTTAACTGAAGCTTTCTTT.

This clone appeared a few times. This chain uses TRBV7-9 with TRBJ2-3, with D unresolved. V was pared by 8 bases and J by 5 bases, with 11 bases between. The CDR3 covers 12 residues. In germline, CDR1 is SEHNR, CDR2 FQNEAQ (reference sequence). CDR3 coding DNA: TGTGCCAGCGTGAGACTGGAAGATACGCAGTATTTT. Encoded protein: CASVRLEDTQYF.

This chain links TRBV5-1 with TRBJ2-3; D is unclear. V lost 2 bases, J lost 3 bases, and 13 bases lay in between. Germline CDR1 and CDR2: SGHRS and YFSETQ. The CDR3 is 15 amino acids. CDR3 sequence: CASSFEASATDTQYF. In DNA form, the CDR3 reads TGCGCCAGCAGCTTTGAAGCCTCCGCGACAGATACGCAGTATTTT.

This clone was seen only a few times. The chain has TRBV28 and TRBJ2-6; D remains unclear. Germline V gene data show CDR1 as MDHEN and CDR2 as SYDVKM. Trimming cost V 10 bases and J 0 bases, with 4 bases left between them. This CDR3 has 12 amino acids. The CDR3 region is CATSSGANVLTF. The CDR3 DNA is TGTGCCACCTCCTCTGGGGCCAACGTCCTGACTTTC. Full variable domain (rest looked up from reference TRBV28 and TRBJ2-6): DVKVTQSSRYLVKRTGEKVFLECVQDMDHENMFWYRQDPGLGLRLIYFSYDVKMKEKGDIPEGYSVSREKKERFSLILESASTNQTSMYLCATSSGANVLTFGAGSRLTVL.

V usage is TRBV19 and J usage is TRBJ2-7, with 10 bases matching TRBD1. Germline trimming cut 8 bases from V and 2 bases from J; bases unmatched to any gene: 3. Germline V CDR1 and CDR2: LNHDA, SQIVND (reference sequence). The CDR3 length is 13 residues. Written as DNA, the CDR3 is TGTGCCAGTGGGGACAGGGGAACCTACGAGCAGTACTTC. Residues: CASGDRGTYEQYF. Supplemented by reference TRBV19 and TRBJ2-7, the full variable domain reads DGGITQSPKYLFRKEGQNVTLSCEQNLNHDAMYWYRQDPGQGLRLIYYSQIVNDFQKGDIAEGYSVSREKKESFPLTVTSAQKNPTAFYLCASGDRGTYEQYFGPGTRLTVT.

The chain joins TRBV30 to TRBJ2-3; 9 bases align to TRBD2. This CDR3 is built from 16 residues. From germline, CDR1 is GTSNPN and CDR2 SVGIG (reference sequence). The V gene end was trimmed by 2 bases and the J gene end by 1 base; junction bases not matched to a gene: 7. The CDR3 sequence: CAWSWREGRGTDTQYF. The CDR3 region has the DNA TGTGCCTGGAGTTGGCGGGAGGGCCGGGGCACAGATACGCAGTATTTT.

This clone occurred a few times. The CDR3 sequence: CASSFIGQEHGYTF. CDR3 bases: TGTGCCAGCAGCTTCATAGGACAGGAGCATGGCTACACCTTC. The gene calls are TRBV7-6 and TRBJ1-2; TRBD1 matches at 7 bases. CDR1 and CDR2 from the germline V gene are SGHVS and FNYEAQ. V trimming: 3 bases; J trimming: 6 bases; junction bases outside the gene matches: 7. This CDR3 has 14 amino acids.

The table lists this clone with a few counts. The V and J genes are TRBV5-4 and TRBJ1-1; D call uncertain. The CDR3 is made up of 14 amino acids. The V end was cut by 0 bases, the J end by 11 bases, with 17 bases between. Germline loops: CDR1 SGHNT, CDR2 YYREEE (reference sequence). The CDR3 is CASSLGERAHGAFF. The CDR3 DNA reads TGTGCCAGCAGCTTGGGGGAGAGGGCTCATGGGGCTTTCTTT.

This clone was recorded a few times. The gene calls are TRBV30 and TRBJ1-1; D not certain. Trimming took off 3 bases at V and 1 base at J, with 6 bases between the two ends. The length of the CDR3 is 12 residues. Looked up from germline, CDR1 is GTSNPN and CDR2 is SVGIG (reference sequence). CDR3 DNA: TGTGCCTGGAGCCGGGAGAACACTGAAGCTTTCTTT. Translating it yields CAWSRENTEAFF.

A few counts support this clone. This chain joins TRBV9 and TRBJ1-1, with 9 bases lining up with TRBD1. The V gene's germline CDR1 is SGDLS and CDR2 YYNGEE. Trimming at V came to 4 bases and at J to 4 bases, leaving 14 bases not matched to a gene. The CDR3 totals 17 residues. This chain's CDR3 is CASSPRQGVFRGTEAFF. CDR3 bases: TGTGCCAGCAGCCCCCGACAGGGGGTATTCCGGGGCACTGAAGCTTTCTTT.